The clone carrying this T cell receptor (beta chain) was counted many times. Its antigen is unidentified. The CDR3 length is 11 residues. V was clipped by 3 bases and J by 7 bases, with 1 base between them. Time point reported: pre-sensitization, week 0. Treatment here: therapeutic diphenylcyclopropenone sensitization with weekly scalp DPC. Total RNA was extracted from unfractionated whole blood. TCRdb ran MiXCR on the RACE reads and lists one entry per CDR3 protein. The repertoire holds about 120,000 distinct CDR3 sequences, with roughly 12% as singletons. This specimen belongs to a study of human T cells and chemical hapten exposure. About the research overall: Patients, chiefly female, had alopecia areata, totalis or universalis.

Whole-study results and caveats: In comparison with controls, expanded TCRs gave rise to a significantly larger number of large CDR3 similarity clusters.

This chain links TRBV12-3 or TRBV12-4 with TRBJ2-6; D is ambiguous. This TCR derives from a young woman with alopecia areata. Some clones in this sample may be carry-over from other donors' samples. The source was whole blood, collected in connection with sensitization to the hapten diphenylcyclopropenone (DPC). This CDR3 is CASSFANVLTF. The CDR3 DNA follows: TGTGCCAGCAGTTTCGCCAACGTCCTGACTTTC.